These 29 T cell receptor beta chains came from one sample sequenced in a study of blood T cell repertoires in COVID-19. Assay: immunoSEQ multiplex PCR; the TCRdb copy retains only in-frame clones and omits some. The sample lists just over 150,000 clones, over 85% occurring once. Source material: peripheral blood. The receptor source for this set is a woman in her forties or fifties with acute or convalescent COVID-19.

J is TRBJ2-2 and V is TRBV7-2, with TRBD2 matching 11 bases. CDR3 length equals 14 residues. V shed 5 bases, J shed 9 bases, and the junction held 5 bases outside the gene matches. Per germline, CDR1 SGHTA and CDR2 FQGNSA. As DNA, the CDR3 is TGTGCCAGCAGCGTACTAGCGGGAGTCAGGGAGCTGTTTTTT. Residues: CASSVLAGVRELFF.

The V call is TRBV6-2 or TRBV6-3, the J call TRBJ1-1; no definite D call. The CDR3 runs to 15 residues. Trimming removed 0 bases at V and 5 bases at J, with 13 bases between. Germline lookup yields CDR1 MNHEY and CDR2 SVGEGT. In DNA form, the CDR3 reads TGTGCCAGCAGTTACTCGATCTTCCCCACTACTGAAGCTTTCTTT. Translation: CASSYSIFPTTEAFF.

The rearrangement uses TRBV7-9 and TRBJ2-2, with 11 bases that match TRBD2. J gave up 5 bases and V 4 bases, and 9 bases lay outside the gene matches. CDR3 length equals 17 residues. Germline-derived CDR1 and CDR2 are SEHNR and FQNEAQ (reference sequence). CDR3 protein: CASSSTSGVSGTGELFF. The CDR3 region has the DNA TGTGCCAGCAGCTCGACTAGCGGGGTTTCGGGGACCGGGGAGCTGTTTTTT.

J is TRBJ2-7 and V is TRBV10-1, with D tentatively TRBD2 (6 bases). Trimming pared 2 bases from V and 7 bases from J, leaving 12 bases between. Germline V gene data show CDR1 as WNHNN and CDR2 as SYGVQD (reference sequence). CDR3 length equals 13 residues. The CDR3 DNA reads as TGCGCCAGCAGTGAGATAGGGGCGGGGGAGCAGTACTTC. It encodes CASSEIGAGEQYF.

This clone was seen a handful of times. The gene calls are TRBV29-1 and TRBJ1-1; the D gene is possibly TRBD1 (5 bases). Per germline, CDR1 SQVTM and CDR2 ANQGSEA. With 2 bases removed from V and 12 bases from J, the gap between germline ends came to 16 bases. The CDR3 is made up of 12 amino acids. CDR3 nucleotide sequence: TGCAGCGTTGAACTCGGGCGGGGGAGACCTTTCTTT. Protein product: CSVELGRGRPFF.

The CDR3 sequence is CASSENSRNTGELFF. The CDR3, as DNA: TGTGCCAGCAGTGAAAACAGCCGGAACACCGGGGAGCTGTTTTTT. The gene calls are TRBV2 and TRBJ2-2; D gene uncertain. The CDR3 has 15 residues. The V end was cut by 2 bases, the J end by 1 base, with 8 bases between. The germline CDR1 and CDR2 sequences are SNHLY and FYNNEI.

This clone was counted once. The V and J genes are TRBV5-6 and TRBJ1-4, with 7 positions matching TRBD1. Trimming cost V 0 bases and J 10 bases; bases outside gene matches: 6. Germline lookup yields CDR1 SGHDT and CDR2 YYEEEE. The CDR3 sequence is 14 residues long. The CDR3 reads CASSLGTGVGKLFF. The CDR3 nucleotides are TGTGCCAGCAGCTTGGGGACAGGAGTAGGAAAACTGTTTTTT.

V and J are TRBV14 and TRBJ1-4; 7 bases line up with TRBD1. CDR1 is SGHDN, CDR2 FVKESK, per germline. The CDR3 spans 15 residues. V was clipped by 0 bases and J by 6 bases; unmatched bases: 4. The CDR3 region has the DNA TGTGCCAGCAGCCAAGAAATAGGGGGCTATGAAAAACTGTTTTTT. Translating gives CASSQEIGGYEKLFF.

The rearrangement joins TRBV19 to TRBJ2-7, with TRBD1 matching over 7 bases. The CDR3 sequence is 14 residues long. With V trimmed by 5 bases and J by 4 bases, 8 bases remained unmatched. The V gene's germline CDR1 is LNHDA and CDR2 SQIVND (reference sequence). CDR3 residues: CASSPQGVLYEQYF. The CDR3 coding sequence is TGTGCCAGTAGTCCCCAGGGGGTTTTATACGAGCAGTACTTC.

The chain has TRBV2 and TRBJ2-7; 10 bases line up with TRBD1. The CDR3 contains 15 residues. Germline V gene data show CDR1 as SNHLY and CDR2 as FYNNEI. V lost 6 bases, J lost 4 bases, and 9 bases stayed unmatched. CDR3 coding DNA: TGTGCCAGCAGCGCCCCGGGACAGGGGTTGTACGAGCAGTACTTC. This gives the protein CASSAPGQGLYEQYF.

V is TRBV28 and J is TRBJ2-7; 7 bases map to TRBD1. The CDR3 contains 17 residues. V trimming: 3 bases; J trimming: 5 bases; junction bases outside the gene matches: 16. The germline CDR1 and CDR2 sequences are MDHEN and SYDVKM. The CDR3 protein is CASSLPLERGHLDEQYF. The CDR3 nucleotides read TGTGCCAGCAGTTTGCCTCTGGAGAGGGGGCATCTTGACGAGCAGTACTTC.

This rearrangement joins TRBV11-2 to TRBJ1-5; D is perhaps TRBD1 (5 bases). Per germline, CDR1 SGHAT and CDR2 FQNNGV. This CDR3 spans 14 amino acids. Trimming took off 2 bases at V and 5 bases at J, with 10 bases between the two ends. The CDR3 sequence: CASSLTGGDQPQHF. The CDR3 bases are TGTGCCAGCAGCTTAACGGGGGGTGATCAGCCCCAGCATTTT. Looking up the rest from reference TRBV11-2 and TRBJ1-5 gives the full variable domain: EAGVAQSPRYKIIEKRQSVAFWCNPISGHATLYWYQQILGQGPKLLIQFQNNGVVDDSQLPKDRFSAERLKGVDSTLKIQPAKLEDSAVYLCASSLTGGDQPQHFGDGTRLSIL.

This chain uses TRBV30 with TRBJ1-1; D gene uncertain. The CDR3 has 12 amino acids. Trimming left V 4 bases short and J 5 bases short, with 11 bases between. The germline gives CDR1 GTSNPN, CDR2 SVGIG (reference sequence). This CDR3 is CAWTSEGTEAFF. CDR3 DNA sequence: TGTGCCTGGACCAGCGAAGGAACTGAAGCTTTCTTT. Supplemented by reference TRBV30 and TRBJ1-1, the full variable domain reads SQTIHQWPATLVQPVGSPLSLECTVEGTSNPNLYWYRQAAGRGLQLLFYSVGIGQISSEVPQNLSASRPQDRQFILSSKKLLLSDSGFYLCAWTSEGTEAFFGQGTRLTVV.

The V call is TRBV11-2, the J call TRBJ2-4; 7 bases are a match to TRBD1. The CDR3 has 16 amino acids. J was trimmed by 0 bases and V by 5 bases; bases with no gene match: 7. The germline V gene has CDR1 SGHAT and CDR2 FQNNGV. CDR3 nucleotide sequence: TGTGCCAGCAGCCAGGGGACAGTCCTAGCCAAAAACATTCAGTACTTC. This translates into CASSQGTVLAKNIQYF.

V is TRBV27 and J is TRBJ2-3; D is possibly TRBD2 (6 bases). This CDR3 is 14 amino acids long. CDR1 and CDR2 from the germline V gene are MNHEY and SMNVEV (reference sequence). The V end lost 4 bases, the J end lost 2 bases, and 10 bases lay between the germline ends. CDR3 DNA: TGTGCCAGCAGTTCGGGGGTTCCCACAGATACGCAGTATTTT. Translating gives CASSSGVPTDTQYF.

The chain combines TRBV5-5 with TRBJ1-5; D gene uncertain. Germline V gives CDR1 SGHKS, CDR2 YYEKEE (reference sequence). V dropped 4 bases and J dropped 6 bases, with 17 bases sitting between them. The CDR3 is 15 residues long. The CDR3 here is CASSLLEFSSQPQHF. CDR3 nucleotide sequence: TGTGCCAGCAGCCTGCTGGAGTTTAGTAGTCAGCCCCAGCATTTT.

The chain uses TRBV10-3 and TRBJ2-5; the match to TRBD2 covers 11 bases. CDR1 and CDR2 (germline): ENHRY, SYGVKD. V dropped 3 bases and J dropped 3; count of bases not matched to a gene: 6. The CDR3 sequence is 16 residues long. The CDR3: CAISDTSGGAKETQYF. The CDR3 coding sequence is TGTGCCATCAGTGACACTAGCGGGGGTGCCAAAGAGACCCAGTACTTC.

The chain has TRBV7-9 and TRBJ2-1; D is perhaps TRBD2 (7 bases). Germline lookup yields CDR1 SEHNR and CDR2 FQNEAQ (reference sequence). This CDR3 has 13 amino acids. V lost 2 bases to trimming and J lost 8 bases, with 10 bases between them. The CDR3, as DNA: TGTGCCAGCAGCTTACGGGGGGCGGATGAGCAGTTCTTC. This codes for CASSLRGADEQFF.

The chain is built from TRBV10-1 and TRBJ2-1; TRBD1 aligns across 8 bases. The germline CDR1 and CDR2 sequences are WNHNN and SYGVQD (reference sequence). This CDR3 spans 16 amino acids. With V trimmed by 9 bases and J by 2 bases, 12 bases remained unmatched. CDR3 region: CARFPGQVITYNEQFF. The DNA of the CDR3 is TGCGCCAGGTTCCCGGGACAGGTTATTACCTACAATGAGCAGTTCTTC.

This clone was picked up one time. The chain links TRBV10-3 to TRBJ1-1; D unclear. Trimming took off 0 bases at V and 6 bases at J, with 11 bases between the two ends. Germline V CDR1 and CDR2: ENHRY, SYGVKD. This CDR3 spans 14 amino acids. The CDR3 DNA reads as TGTGCCATCAGTGAGTCCGCGACATCCCCTGAAGCTTTCTTT. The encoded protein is CAISESATSPEAFF.

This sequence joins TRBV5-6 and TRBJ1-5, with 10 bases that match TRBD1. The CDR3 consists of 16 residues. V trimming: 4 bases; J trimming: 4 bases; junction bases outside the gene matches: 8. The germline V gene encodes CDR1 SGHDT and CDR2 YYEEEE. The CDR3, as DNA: TGTGCCAGCAGCGACTACGACAGGGGGCGAAATCAGCCCCAGCATTTT. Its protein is CASSDYDRGRNQPQHF.

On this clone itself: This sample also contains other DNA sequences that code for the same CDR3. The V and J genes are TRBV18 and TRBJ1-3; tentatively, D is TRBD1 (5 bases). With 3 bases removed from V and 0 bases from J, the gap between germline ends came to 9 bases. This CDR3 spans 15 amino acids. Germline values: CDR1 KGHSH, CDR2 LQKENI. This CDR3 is CASSPTASSGNTIYF. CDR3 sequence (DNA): TGTGCCAGCTCACCGACAGCAAGCTCTGGAAACACCATATATTTT.

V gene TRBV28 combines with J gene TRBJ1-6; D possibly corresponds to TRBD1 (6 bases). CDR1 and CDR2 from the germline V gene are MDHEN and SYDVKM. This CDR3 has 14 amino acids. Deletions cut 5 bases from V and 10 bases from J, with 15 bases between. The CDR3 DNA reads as TGTGCCAGCAGTCCCCCCAGGGGACGGTCACCCCTCCACTTT. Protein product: CASSPPRGRSPLHF.

CDR3 sequence reads: CASSSDRGPSYEQYF. CDR3 sequence (DNA): TGTGCCAGCAGTTCCGACAGGGGGCCCTCCTACGAGCAGTACTTC. The chain couples TRBV5-4 to TRBJ2-7; 10 nucleotides align to TRBD1. V was pared by 5 bases and J by 0 bases, with 5 bases of the junction left unmatched. Germline lookup yields CDR1 SGHNT and CDR2 YYREEE (reference sequence). The length of the CDR3 is 15 residues.

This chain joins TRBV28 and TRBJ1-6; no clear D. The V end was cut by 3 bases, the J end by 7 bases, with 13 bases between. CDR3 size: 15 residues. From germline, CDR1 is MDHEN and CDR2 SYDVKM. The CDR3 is CASSLPQGGNSPLHF. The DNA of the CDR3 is TGTGCCAGCAGTTTGCCCCAAGGAGGGAATTCACCCCTCCACTTT.

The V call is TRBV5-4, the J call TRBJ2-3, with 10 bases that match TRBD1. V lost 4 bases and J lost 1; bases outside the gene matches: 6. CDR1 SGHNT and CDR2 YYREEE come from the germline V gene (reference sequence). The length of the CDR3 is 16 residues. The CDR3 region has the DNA TGTGCCAGCAGCCCAGGACAGGGGGTGGGCACAGATACGCAGTATTTT. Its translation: CASSPGQGVGTDTQYF.

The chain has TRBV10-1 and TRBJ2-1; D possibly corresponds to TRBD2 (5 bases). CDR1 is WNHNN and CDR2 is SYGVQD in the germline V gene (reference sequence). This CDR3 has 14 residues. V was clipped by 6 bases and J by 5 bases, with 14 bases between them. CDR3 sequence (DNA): TGCGCCAGCAGACCCCTTGAGGGTGACAATGAGCAGTTCTTC. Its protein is CASRPLEGDNEQFF.

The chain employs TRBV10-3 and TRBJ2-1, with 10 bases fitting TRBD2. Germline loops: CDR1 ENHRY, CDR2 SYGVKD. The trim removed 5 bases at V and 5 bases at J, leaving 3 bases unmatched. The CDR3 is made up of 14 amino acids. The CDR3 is CAISQGLADNEQFF. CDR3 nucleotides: TGTGCCATCAGTCAAGGACTAGCGGACAATGAGCAGTTCTTC.

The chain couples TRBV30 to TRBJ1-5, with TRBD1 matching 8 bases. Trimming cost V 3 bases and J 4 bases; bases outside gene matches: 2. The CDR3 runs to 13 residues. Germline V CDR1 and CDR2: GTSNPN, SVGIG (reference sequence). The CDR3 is CAWSRDRNQPQHF. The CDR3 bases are TGTGCCTGGAGCCGGGACAGGAATCAGCCCCAGCATTTT.